These T cell receptor beta chains were read from a single sample in a study of neurological immune-mediated disorders. Each CDR3 protein gets one entry after TCRdb re-called the 5' RACE reads with MiXCR. The table shows more than 75,000 distinct CDR3 sequences, with about 5.2% occurring only once. Source material: PBMCs. The receptors derive from a woman in her thirties with multiple sclerosis. The CDR3 runs from the conserved cysteine through the conserved F or W. Each record gives: V gene, J gene, CDR3 protein.

>TRBV6-4|TRBJ2-3
CASSDGPTDTQYF
>TRBV5-5|TRBJ2-4
CASSHTRIAENIQYF
>TRBV30|TRBJ1-5
CAWRGDEPQHF
>TRBV20-1|TRBJ2-3
CSAPWAGGTDTQYF
>TRBV7-9|TRBJ1-1
CASSLLQATEAFF
>TRBV6-5|TRBJ1-1
CASSSQGANTEAFF
>TRBV11-2|TRBJ2-7
CASSLGSTSGSSYEQYF
>TRBV5-1|TRBJ2-6
CASRGSGANVLTF
>TRBV20-1|TRBJ1-5
CSAKRADSNKTQNF
>TRBV20-1|TRBJ2-1
CSARDRLASYNEQFF
>TRBV5-1|TRBJ2-1
CASRSGTSAYNEQFF
>TRBV28|TRBJ1-6
CDSSSSGSPLHF
>TRBV5-1|TRBJ2-5
CASSLYGSVGETQYF
>TRBV5-1|TRBJ1-4
CASGLRGRGPDEKLFF
>TRBV30|TRBJ2-3
CAWSIVADTQYF
>TRBV6-5|TRBJ1-1
CATRLSGLQNTEAFF
>TRBV5-1|TRBJ2-3
CASSIWIPTDTQYF
>TRBV20-1|TRBJ1-1
CSARDPGTSSTEAFF
>TRBV3-1|TRBJ1-6
CASSQGGRYSPLHF
>TRBV5-1|TRBJ2-7
CASSLDWLEQYF
>TRBV5-1|TRBJ1-1
CASSLVDTEAFF
>TRBV20-1|TRBJ1-2
CSVSRDKSGYTF
>TRBV24-1|TRBJ2-1
CATSDPPQGMGYNEQFF
>TRBV28|TRBJ1-1
CASTTSTGVFARRGAEAFF
>TRBV5-5|TRBJ2-1
CASSRAAGPYNEQFF
>TRBV20-1|TRBJ1-5
CSATPGHGSGASNQPQHF
>TRBV20-1|TRBJ2-7
CSADREGYEQYF
>TRBV12-3/TRBV12-4|TRBJ1-1
CASSRTGGSTEAFF
>TRBV10-2|TRBJ2-1
CASSVGGGSYNEQFF
>TRBV20-1|TRBJ2-2
CSAKLAGSNGELFF
>TRBV6-5|TRBJ2-3
CASSFGQIISTDTQYF
>TRBV3-1|TRBJ2-1
CASSQDHGTSGYNEQFF
>TRBV7-6|TRBJ2-1
CASSFGPGAGYNEQFF
>TRBV18|TRBJ2-5
CASSPTGGRETQYF
>TRBV25-1|TRBJ1-2
CASSIGGGYTF
>TRBV3-1|TRBJ2-5
CASSQVPGRQETQYF
>TRBV5-1|TRBJ2-2
CASSPGLTTPGELFF
>TRBV5-1|TRBJ2-7
CASSPGTSPSYEQYF
>TRBV3-1|TRBJ1-4
CASSQDPFSEKLFF
>TRBV12-3/TRBV12-4|TRBJ1-3
CASKGLTYSGNTIYF
>TRBV20-1|TRBJ1-1
CSAPNGFPTSTEAFF
>TRBV5-1|TRBJ1-5
CASSLWPGNQPQHF